These T cell receptor beta chains were read from a single sample in a study of blood T cell repertoires in COVID-19. The repertoire was sequenced with immunoSEQ multiplex PCR; TCRdb's copy has only in-frame clones and lacks some. Seen here are just over 250,000 clones, about 87% observed once, and the top ten hold under 4.5%. The sample consisted of peripheral blood. Receptors were obtained from a man between 60 and 70 years old who had recovered from COVID-19. The CDR3 runs from the conserved cysteine through the conserved F or W. The D gene is left open where the match is weak. Clone size is not always given. Where it is, it says once, few, many or a class for expanded clones.

V gene	D gene	clone size	J gene	CDR3 DNA	CDR3 protein
TRBV7-9	NA	NA	TRBJ2-7	TGTGCCAGCAGCCCCAGGGCGGCCAAACCTTACGAGCAGTACTTC	CASSPRAAKPYEQYF
TRBV5-1	TRBD1	NA	TRBJ1-2	TGCGCCAGCAGCATTGGGACAGCTAACTATGGCTACACCTTC	CASSIGTANYGYTF
TRBV19	NA	NA	TRBJ2-1	TGTGCCAGTAGTCTCCCCCAGGGGAGCTCCTACAATGAGCAGTTCTTC	CASSLPQGSSYNEQFF
TRBV30	TRBD2	NA	TRBJ2-1	TGTGCCTGGAGTACTGGACGGGGGGGTTACAATGAGCAGTTCTTC	CAWSTGRGGYNEQFF
TRBV6-6	NA	NA	TRBJ1-4	TGTGCCAGCAGTTACTCGCAGCCAGGGTTTGGTGAAAAACTGTTTTTT	CASSYSQPGFGEKLFF
TRBV29-1	NA	NA	TRBJ2-2	TGCAGCGTTACAGGGTCGAACACCGGGGAGCTGTTTTTT	CSVTGSNTGELFF
TRBV6-5	TRBD1	NA	TRBJ2-5	TGTGCCAGCAGTAGGGACAGGGGGGAGACCCAGTACTTC	CASSRDRGETQYF
TRBV2	TRBD2	NA	TRBJ2-7	TGTGCCGGGTGCGGGGGGACCTCCTACGAGCAGTACTTC	CAGCGGTSYEQYF
TRBV29-1	TRBD1	NA	TRBJ1-2	TGCAGCGTGCTCCCCCCCGGGACAGGTGGAGACTCTGGCTACACCTTC	CSVLPPGTGGDSGYTF
TRBV11-3	NA	NA	TRBJ2-2	TGTGCCAGCAGCCGGACCCGGGGGAACACCGGGGAGCTGTTTTTT	CASSRTRGNTGELFF
TRBV9	TRBD1	once	TRBJ1-1	TGTGCCAGCAGCCCCGGACAGGGGATGTCTGAAGCTTTCTTT	CASSPGQGMSEAFF
TRBV7-9	TRBD1	NA	TRBJ1-4	TGTGCCAGCAGCCCAGGGGGCACAACTAATGAAAAACTGTTTTTT	CASSPGGTTNEKLFF
TRBV7-8	NA	few	TRBJ1-5	TGTGCCAGCAGCTTAGGGCTGGGCAGCAATCAGCCCCAGCATTTT	CASSLGLGSNQPQHF
TRBV16	NA	NA	TRBJ1-6	TGTGCCAGCAGCCTGGTCGCAGAACCTAATTCACCCCTCCACTTT	CASSLVAEPNSPLHF
TRBV19	NA	NA	TRBJ1-4	TGTGCCAGTAGTATATGGGGCGCAGGGATGATTGAAAAACTGTTTTTT	CASSIWGAGMIEKLFF
TRBV7-2	TRBD1	once	TRBJ1-2	TGTGCCAGCAGCTCACTACTCCCCGGGACAGGGAATGGCTACACCTTC	CASSSLLPGTGNGYTF
TRBV3-1/TRBV3-2	NA	NA	TRBJ1-4	TGTGCCAGCAGCCCAGGGGTAGCTAATGAAAAACTGTTTTTT	CASSPGVANEKLFF
TRBV5-5	TRBD2	NA	TRBJ2-5	TGTGCCAGCAACAAACTTCGGGGAGGGGCAGAGACCCAGTACTTC	CASNKLRGGAETQYF
TRBV9	TRBD1	NA	TRBJ2-7	TGTGCCAGCAGCGTAACGGGACGGACAGGTTCCTACGAGCAGTACTTC	CASSVTGRTGSYEQYF
TRBV5-1	TRBD1	NA	TRBJ1-1	TGCGCCAGCAGCTTGGTGCAGGGGGCCGGCACTGAAGCTTTCTTT	CASSLVQGAGTEAFF
TRBV18	TRBD1	NA	TRBJ2-3	TGTGCCAGCTCACTTCGGACAGGATCGGGCACAGATACGCAGTATTTT	CASSLRTGSGTDTQYF
TRBV14	TRBD1	NA	TRBJ2-1	TGTGCCAGCAGCCCATGGAGGGGGACAGGGAGTGAGCAGTTCTTC	CASSPWRGTGSEQFF
TRBV5-1	TRBD2	NA	TRBJ2-5	TGCGCCAGCAGCTTGACACTAGCGGGAGCCCAAGAGACCCAGTACTTC	CASSLTLAGAQETQYF
TRBV7-8	NA	NA	TRBJ1-5	TGTGCCAGCAGCTTAGAAGGGGCAGGGAAACGTCAGCCCCAGCATTTT	CASSLEGAGKRQPQHF
TRBV6-6	TRBD2	NA	TRBJ2-1	TGTGCCAGTGCCCGGGGGGTAAACAATGAGCAGTTCTTC	CASARGVNNEQFF
TRBV5-1	TRBD2	NA	TRBJ2-5	TGCGCCAGCAGCGGAGGGACTAGCGGGGGTCAAGAGACCCAGTACTTC	CASSGGTSGGQETQYF
TRBV6-6	TRBD1	NA	TRBJ2-1	TGTGCCAGCAGCGGCTGGACAGGGGGCTCCTACAATGAGCAGTTCTTC	CASSGWTGGSYNEQFF
TRBV9	TRBD2	NA	TRBJ2-1	TGTGCCAGCGGGAGTAGCGGGTACAATGAGCAGTTCTTC	CASGSSGYNEQFF
TRBV25-1	TRBD1	NA	TRBJ1-6	TGTGCCAGCAGTGAATATTTGGCGGGACAGGGGATTAATTCACCCCTCCACTTT	CASSEYLAGQGINSPLHF
TRBV27	NA	NA	TRBJ1-1	TGTGCCAGCAGTTCCGCCGAATGGGGGGTGAACACTGAAGCTTTCTTT	CASSSAEWGVNTEAFF
TRBV20-1	NA	NA	TRBJ1-5	TGCAGTGCTAGTCGGTCGTCGGTTAGCAATCAGCCCCAGCATTTT	CSASRSSVSNQPQHF
TRBV30	NA	NA	TRBJ2-1	TGTGCCTGGAGTACAATCCGTGAGCAGTTCTTC	CAWSTIREQFF